These 27 T cell receptor beta chains were sequenced from one sample in a study of cytomegalovirus exposure and HLA in healthy donors. The PCR had 60 Vbeta and 13 Jbeta primers. Only in-frame clones appear in the TCRdb table, and some are missing; sequencing was by immunoSEQ multiplex PCR. The sample contains about 140,000 clones, 60% to 85% of which appear only once. Sequencing was performed on PBMCs. The receptor source for this set is a man aged 40-49 years in good health and CMV-seronegative.

The chain has TRBV28 and TRBJ2-7; 11 positions agree with TRBD2. From germline, CDR1 is MDHEN and CDR2 SYDVKM. V lost 2 bases and J lost 6; bases outside the gene matches: 0. CDR3 size: 13 residues. DNA for the CDR3: TGTGCCAGCAGTTTACTAGCGGGGGGCGAGCAGTACTTC. Protein: CASSLLAGGEQYF.

This sequence joins TRBV23-1 and TRBJ2-7; 7 nucleotides agree with TRBD1. TRBV23-1 is labeled an ORF, and its function is uncertain. CDR3 length equals 21 residues. Trimming at V came to 2 bases and at J to 5 bases, leaving 27 bases not matched to a gene. The DNA for the CDR3 is TGCGCCAGCAGTCAACCCCCCTGTGTATCCCTGGACAGGCGAAAAATCCACGAGCAGTACTTC. It encodes CASSQPPCVSLDRRKIHEQYF.

The chain combines TRBV7-2 with TRBJ2-7, with unresolved D. Trimming cost V 0 bases and J 1 base, with 22 bases left between them. The CDR3 runs to 19 residues. The V gene's germline CDR1 is SGHTA and CDR2 FQGNSA. CDR3 sequence: CASSLADASTRSRSYEQYF. The CDR3 DNA reads as TGTGCCAGCAGCTTAGCGGATGCTTCGACGAGATCCAGGTCCTACGAGCAGTACTTC. Full variable domain (missing parts from reference TRBV7-2 and TRBJ2-7): GAGVSQSPSNKVTEKGKDVELRCDPISGHTALYWYRQSLGQGLEFLIYFQGNSAPDKSGLPSDRFSAERTGGSVSTLTIQRTQQEDSAVYLCASSLADASTRSRSYEQYFGPGTRLTVT.

The rearrangement uses TRBV4-1 and TRBJ2-5, with D possibly TRBD1 on 5 matching bases. CDR3 length: 18 residues. Germline V gives CDR1 MGHRA, CDR2 YSYEKL. V shed 0 bases and J shed 5 bases, with 22 bases lying between them. The DNA for the CDR3 is TGCGCCAGCAGCCAAGATAAGGGCAGGGAAGGGATATGGGAGACCCAGTACTTC. This gives the protein CASSQDKGREGIWETQYF.

The gene calls are TRBV5-4 and TRBJ2-7, with D maybe TRBD2 (6 bases). This CDR3 region has 14 residues. Germline V gene sequence: CDR1 SGHNT, CDR2 YYREEE (reference sequence). Between the trimmed V and J ends, which lost 2 bases and 3 bases, there was a span of 12 bases. The CDR3 nucleotides are TGTGCCAGCAGCTTCGGGGGTCGAGACTACGAGCAGTACTTC. This gives the protein CASSFGGRDYEQYF.

The chain is built from TRBV18 and TRBJ2-7, with D tentatively TRBD2 (6 bases). This CDR3 has 14 residues. V shed 0 bases and J shed 6 bases, with 12 bases lying between them. The germline V gene encodes CDR1 KGHSH and CDR2 LQKENI. In DNA form, the CDR3 reads TGTGCCAGCTCACCACCCGGTGGGAGGAGCGAGCAGTACTTC. Its protein product is CASSPPGGRSEQYF.

V is TRBV10-1 and J is TRBJ2-2; tentatively, D is TRBD1 (6 bases). The CDR3 spans 14 residues. With 6 bases removed from V and 3 bases from J, the gap between germline ends came to 11 bases. Germline CDR1 and CDR2: WNHNN and SYGVQD (reference sequence). This chain's CDR3 is CASREQGHTGELFF. The CDR3 nucleotides are TGCGCCAGCAGAGAACAGGGACACACCGGGGAGCTGTTTTTT.

To note about this clone: At the DNA level, this CDR3 is encoded by other sequences in the same sample as well. This chain links TRBV12-5 with TRBJ2-3; 12 positions match TRBD2. The germline V gene has CDR1 LGHNT and CDR2 FRNRAP. V shed 5 bases and J 0 bases; nucleotides not matched to a gene: 0. The CDR3 spans 15 residues. The chain's CDR3 is CASGLAGGSTDTQYF. CDR3 bases: TGTGCTAGTGGTCTAGCGGGAGGGAGCACAGATACGCAGTATTTT.

The table lists this clone with a few counts. The J gene is TRBJ2-1, the V gene TRBV21-1; the listed D gene, TRBD2, was not tested against the DNA. TRBV21-1 is marked as a pseudogene. The CDR3 runs 13 residues. CDR3 bases: TGTGCCAGCAGCTGGACTAGCTGCAATGAGCAGTTCTTC. It codes for CASSWTSCNEQFF.

The chain links TRBV6-5 to TRBJ2-1; TRBD2 agrees at 9 bases. V was clipped by 0 bases and J by 8 bases; unmatched bases: 8. Germline-derived CDR1 and CDR2 are MNHEY and SVGAGI. This CDR3 is 16 amino acids long. This chain's CDR3 is CASSYSIAGVGDEQFF. The CDR3 region has the DNA TGTGCCAGCAGTTACTCGATAGCGGGAGTGGGAGATGAGCAGTTCTTC.

The J gene is TRBJ1-6, the V gene TRBV30; possibly TRBD1 for D (5 bases). CDR1 GTSNPN and CDR2 SVGIG come from the germline V gene (reference sequence). Trimming left V 3 bases short and J 7 bases short, with 10 bases between. The CDR3 consists of 13 residues. CDR3: CAWREGANSPLHF. In DNA, the CDR3 is TGTGCCTGGAGGGAAGGGGCGAATTCACCCCTCCACTTT.

The V and J genes are TRBV19 and TRBJ2-2, with 8 bases lining up with TRBD2. CDR1 and CDR2 (germline): LNHDA, SQIVND (reference sequence). The CDR3 contains 15 residues. V shed 7 bases, J shed 7 bases, and the junction held 11 bases outside the gene matches. CDR3 sequence reads: CASTERETPHGELFF. The CDR3 DNA follows: TGTGCCAGTACGGAGCGGGAGACTCCCCACGGGGAGCTGTTTTTT.

The J gene is TRBJ2-1, the V gene TRBV9, with TRBD1 identical over 7 bases. The CDR3 totals 14 residues. J lost 8 bases, V lost 1 base, and 6 bases had no gene match. The germline gives CDR1 SGDLS, CDR2 YYNGEE. The CDR3 DNA reads as TGTGCCAGCAGCGTAACGACAGGGCAGCATGAGCAGTTCTTC. It encodes CASSVTTGQHEQFF.

V gene TRBV5-4 combines with J gene TRBJ1-1; TRBD1 agrees at 8 bases. This CDR3 contains 19 residues. The germline V gene has CDR1 SGHNT and CDR2 YYREEE (reference sequence). V lost 0 bases and J lost 2; bases outside the gene matches: 15. The CDR3 reads CASSLGGQGWLADNTEAFF. The CDR3 DNA sequence: TGTGCCAGCAGCTTGGGAGGACAGGGCTGGTTGGCGGATAACACTGAAGCTTTCTTT.

The J gene is TRBJ2-7, the V gene TRBV11-2; D gene unclear. Germline CDR1 reads SGHAT; CDR2 reads FQNNGV. Trimming took 6 bases from V and 7 from J, leaving 19 bases between them. This CDR3 is built from 14 residues. CDR3 in DNA: TGTGCCAGCAGTTTTGAACAGTATGTGAAGGAGCAGTACTTC. This gives the protein CASSFEQYVKEQYF.

As regards this clone: Other nucleotide sequences in the sample specify the same CDR3. The chain has TRBV6-5 and TRBJ2-7, with 13 bases identical to TRBD2. The CDR3 length is 15 residues. CDR1 is MNHEY and CDR2 is SVGAGI in the germline V gene. The J segment lost 2 bases and the V segment lost 6 bases, leaving 4 bases of the junction unmatched. The CDR3 sequence: CASSQLAGGPYEQYF. CDR3 in DNA: TGTGCCAGCAGCCAACTAGCGGGGGGGCCCTACGAGCAGTACTTC.

This clone was observed a few times. This chain joins TRBV15 and TRBJ2-1; 10 bases align to TRBD2. The length of the CDR3 is 16 residues. The V gene's germline CDR1 is LNHNV and CDR2 YYDKDF (reference sequence). V lost 2 bases, J lost 10 bases, and 11 bases stayed unmatched. The CDR3 loop reads CATSRQSSGRGEEQFF. CDR3 coding DNA: TGTGCCACCAGCAGACAATCTAGCGGGAGAGGGGAGGAGCAGTTCTTC.

This chain connects TRBV28 to TRBJ2-3; 10 bases map to TRBD2. The CDR3 loop spans 17 amino acids. Per germline, CDR1 MDHEN and CDR2 SYDVKM. V shed 6 bases and J 4 bases; nucleotides not matched to a gene: 13. For the CDR3, the DNA is TGTGCCAGCAGACCCGTAGCGGGAGGTTCCCACTCAGATACGCAGTATTTT. Residues: CASRPVAGGSHSDTQYF.

This chain links TRBV6-6 with TRBJ1-2, with D unclear. The CDR3 runs to 13 residues. V was clipped by 0 bases and J by 6 bases, with 8 bases between them. Germline V gene sequence: CDR1 MNHNY, CDR2 SVGAGI (reference sequence). The CDR3 reads CASSYSSFHGYTF. CDR3 in DNA: TGTGCCAGCAGTTACTCGTCCTTCCATGGCTACACCTTC.

The genes are TRBV6-6 and TRBJ2-7, with 10 bases fitting TRBD1. The CDR3 consists of 15 residues. Germline CDR1 is MNHNY and CDR2 is SVGAGI (reference sequence). With V trimmed by 6 bases and J by 7 bases, 12 bases remained unmatched. CDR3: CASRTRTGGETEQYF. The CDR3 DNA is TGTGCCAGCAGAACGCGGACAGGGGGAGAGACTGAGCAGTACTTC.

The rearrangement uses TRBV4-1 and TRBJ1-3; a possible D gene is TRBD1 (6 bases). CDR1 and CDR2 from the germline V gene are MGHRA and YSYEKL. The length of the CDR3 is 16 residues. V was shortened by 1 base and J by 0 bases, with 10 bases between the two germline ends. CDR3 region: CASSQGTGSSGNTIYF. As DNA, the CDR3 is TGCGCCAGCAGCCAAGGAACAGGGTCCTCTGGAAACACCATATATTTT.

The chain has TRBV28 and TRBJ1-3, with D uncertain. CDR3 length: 14 residues. Between the trimmed V and J ends, which lost 5 bases and 0 bases, there was a span of 8 bases. The germline V gene has CDR1 MDHEN and CDR2 SYDVKM. The CDR3: CASSPPYSGNTIYF. DNA of the CDR3: TGTGCCAGCAGTCCTCCTTACTCTGGAAACACCATATATTTT.

This clone appeared a single time. This rearrangement joins TRBV5-4 to TRBJ2-7, with 9 bases lining up with TRBD1. The CDR3 is made up of 15 amino acids. Germline V gives CDR1 SGHNT, CDR2 YYREEE (reference sequence). The V gene end was trimmed by 3 bases and the J gene end by 2 bases; junction bases not matched to a gene: 6. CDR3 in amino acids: CASSSRDRDTYEQYF. DNA of the CDR3: TGTGCCAGCAGCTCCCGGGACAGGGATACCTACGAGCAGTACTTC.

The J gene is TRBJ2-2, the V gene TRBV7-9; 7 bases map to TRBD2. Trimming cost V 2 bases and J 6 bases; bases outside gene matches: 3. The length of the CDR3 is 14 residues. Germline lookup yields CDR1 SEHNR and CDR2 FQNEAQ (reference sequence). The CDR3 region is CASSLRRGAGELFF. The CDR3 DNA is TGTGCCAGCAGCTTAAGACGGGGGGCCGGGGAGCTGTTTTTT.

This clone was counted between two and nine times. The rearrangement joins TRBV7-8 to TRBJ2-7, with 7 bases identical to TRBD2. J lost 6 bases, V lost 4 bases, and 3 bases had no gene match. The CDR3 has 12 residues. Looked up from germline, CDR1 is SGHVS and CDR2 is FQNEAQ. The DNA of the CDR3 is TGTGCCAGCAGCTCGCCGGGGGGCGAGCAGTACTTC. This encodes CASSSPGGEQYF.

This chain uses TRBV4-1 with TRBJ2-7; 8 nucleotides match TRBD1. This CDR3 contains 14 residues. Germline CDR1 MGHRA, CDR2 YSYEKL. Trimming took 7 bases from V and 1 from J; bases not matched to a gene: 6. CDR3 in amino acids: CASTSGTGSYEQYF. For the CDR3, the DNA is TGCGCCAGCACTTCCGGGACAGGATCCTACGAGCAGTACTTC.

This clone was found a few times. The rearrangement links TRBV7-2 to TRBJ2-5; 11 nucleotides agree with TRBD2. Trimming cost V 1 base and J 5 bases; bases outside gene matches: 9. The CDR3 consists of 17 residues. CDR1 and CDR2 from the germline V gene are SGHTA and FQGNSA. CDR3 residues: CASSLDIAGGRRETQYF. The DNA for the CDR3 is TGTGCCAGCAGCTTAGATATAGCGGGGGGGCGGCGGGAGACCCAGTACTTC.